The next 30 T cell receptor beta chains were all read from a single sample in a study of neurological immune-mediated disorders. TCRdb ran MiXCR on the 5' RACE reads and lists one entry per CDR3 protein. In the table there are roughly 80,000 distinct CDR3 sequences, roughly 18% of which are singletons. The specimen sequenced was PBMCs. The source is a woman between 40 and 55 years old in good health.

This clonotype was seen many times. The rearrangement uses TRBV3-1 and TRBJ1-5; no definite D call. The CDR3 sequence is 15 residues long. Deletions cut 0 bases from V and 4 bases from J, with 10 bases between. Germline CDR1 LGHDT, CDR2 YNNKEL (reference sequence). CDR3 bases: TGTGCCAGCAGCCAAGATGGCCAGGCTAATCAGCCCCAGCATTTT. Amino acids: CASSQDGQANQPQHF.

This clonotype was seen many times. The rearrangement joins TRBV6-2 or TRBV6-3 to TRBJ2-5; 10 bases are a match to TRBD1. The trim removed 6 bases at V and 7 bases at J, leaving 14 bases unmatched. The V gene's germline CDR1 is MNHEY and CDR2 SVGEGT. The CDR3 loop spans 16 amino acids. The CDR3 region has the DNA TGTGCCAGCAGGTACCGGGACAGGGGTTCCTCTTGGACCCAGTACTTC. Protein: CASRYRDRGSSWTQYF.

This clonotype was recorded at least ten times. The CDR3 coding sequence is TGTGCCAGCAGTTTCGGGGGAAGGGAGACCCAGTACTTC. Its translation is CASSFGGRETQYF. V and J are TRBV27 and TRBJ2-5, with TRBD2 as a possible D gene (6 bases). This CDR3 contains 13 residues. Germline V gene lookup returns CDR1 MNHEY and CDR2 SMNVEV (reference sequence). The ends were cut back, 3 bases at V and 5 bases at J, with 10 bases in the middle.

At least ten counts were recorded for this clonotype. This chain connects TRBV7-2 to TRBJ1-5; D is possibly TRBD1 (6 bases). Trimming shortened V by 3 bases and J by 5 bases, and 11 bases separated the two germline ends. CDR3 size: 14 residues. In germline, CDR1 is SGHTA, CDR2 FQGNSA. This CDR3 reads CASSLGGAHQPQHF. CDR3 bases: TGTGCCAGCAGCTTGGGGGGGGCCCATCAGCCCCAGCATTTT.

The CDR3 here is CASSHPGTQGGQFF. CDR3 sequence (DNA): TGTGCCAGCAGCCACCCCGGGACTCAAGGGGGGCAGTTCTTC. The chain uses TRBV7-9 and TRBJ2-1; possibly TRBD1 or TRBD2 for D (6 bases each). Germline CDR1 is SEHNR and CDR2 is FQNEAQ (reference sequence). The CDR3 is made up of 14 amino acids. Trimming took 5 bases from V and 12 from J, leaving 20 bases between them. Full variable domain (rest looked up from reference TRBV7-9 and TRBJ2-1): DTGVSQNPRHKITKRGQNVTFRCDPISEHNRLYWYRQTLGQGPEFLTYFQNEAQLEKSRLLSDRFSAERPKGSFSTLEIQRTEQGDSAMYLCASSHPGTQGGQFFGPGTRLTVL.

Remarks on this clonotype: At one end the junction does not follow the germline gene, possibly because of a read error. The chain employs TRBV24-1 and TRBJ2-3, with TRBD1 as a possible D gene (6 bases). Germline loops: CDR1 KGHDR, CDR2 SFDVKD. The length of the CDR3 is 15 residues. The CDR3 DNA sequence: TGTTCCACCAGTGACCCCGGACAGTCGAAAGATACTCAGTATTTT. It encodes CSTSDPGQSKDTQYF.

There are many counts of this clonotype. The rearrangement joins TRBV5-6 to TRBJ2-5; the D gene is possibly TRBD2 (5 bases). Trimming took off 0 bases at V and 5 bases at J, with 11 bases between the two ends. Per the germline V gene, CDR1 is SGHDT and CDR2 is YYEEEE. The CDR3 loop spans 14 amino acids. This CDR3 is CASSLGPGSETQYF. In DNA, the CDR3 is TGTGCCAGCAGCTTGGGTCCGGGATCGGAGACCCAGTACTTC.

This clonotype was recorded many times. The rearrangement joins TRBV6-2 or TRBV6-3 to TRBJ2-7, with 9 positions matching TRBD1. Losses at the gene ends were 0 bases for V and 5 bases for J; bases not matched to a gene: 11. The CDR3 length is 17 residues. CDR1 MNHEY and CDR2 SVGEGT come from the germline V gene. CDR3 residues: CASSYSRYGTGYHEQYF. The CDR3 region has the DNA TGTGCCAGCAGTTACTCGAGGTACGGGACAGGGTACCACGAGCAGTACTTC.

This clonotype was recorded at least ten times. Written as DNA, the CDR3 is TGCAGTGCTAGTAGGAAAAGCAATCAGCCCCAGCATTTT. This encodes CSASRKSNQPQHF. The chain couples TRBV20-1 to TRBJ1-5; no clear D. The germline V gene encodes CDR1 DFQATT and CDR2 SNEGSKA (reference sequence). The CDR3 runs 13 residues. Trimming removed 3 bases at V and 1 base at J, with 7 bases between.

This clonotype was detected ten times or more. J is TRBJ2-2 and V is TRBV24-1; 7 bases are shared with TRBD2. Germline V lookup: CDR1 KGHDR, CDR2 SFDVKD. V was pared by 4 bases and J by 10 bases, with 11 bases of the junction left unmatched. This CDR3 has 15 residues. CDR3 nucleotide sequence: TGTGCCACCAGTGACGGACTAGGGTTGGCAGAGGAGCTGTTTTTT. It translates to CATSDGLGLAEELFF.

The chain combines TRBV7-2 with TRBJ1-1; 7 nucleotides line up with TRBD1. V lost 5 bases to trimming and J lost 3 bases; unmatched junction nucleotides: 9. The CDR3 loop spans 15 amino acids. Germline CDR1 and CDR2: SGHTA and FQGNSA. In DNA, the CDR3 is TGTGCCAGCAGCCGAGGGACAGCTTTCTACACTGAAGCTTTCTTT. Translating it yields CASSRGTAFYTEAFF.

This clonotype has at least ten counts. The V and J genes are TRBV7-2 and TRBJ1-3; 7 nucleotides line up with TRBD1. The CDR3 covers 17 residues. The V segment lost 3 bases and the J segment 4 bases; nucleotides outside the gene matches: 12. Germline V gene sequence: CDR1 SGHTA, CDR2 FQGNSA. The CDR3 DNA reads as TGTGCCAGCAGCTTGGGAGGACAGGCGCAACCCGGAAACACCATATATTTT. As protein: CASSLGGQAQPGNTIYF.

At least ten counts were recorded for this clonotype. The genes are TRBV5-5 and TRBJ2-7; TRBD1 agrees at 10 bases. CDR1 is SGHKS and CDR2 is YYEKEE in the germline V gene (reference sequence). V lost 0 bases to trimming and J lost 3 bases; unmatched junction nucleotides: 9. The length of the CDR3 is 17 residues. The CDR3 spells CASSLDAYGQGGYEQYV. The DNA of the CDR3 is TGTGCCAGCAGCTTGGATGCTTATGGACAGGGGGGCTACGAGCAGTACGTC.

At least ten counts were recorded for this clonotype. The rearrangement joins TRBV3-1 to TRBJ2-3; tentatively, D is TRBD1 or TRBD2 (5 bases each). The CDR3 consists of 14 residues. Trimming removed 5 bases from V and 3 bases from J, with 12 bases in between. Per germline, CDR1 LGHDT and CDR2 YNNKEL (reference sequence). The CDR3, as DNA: TGTGCCAGCAGCACCCGGGACGAGACAGATACGCAGTATTTT. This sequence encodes CASSTRDETDTQYF.

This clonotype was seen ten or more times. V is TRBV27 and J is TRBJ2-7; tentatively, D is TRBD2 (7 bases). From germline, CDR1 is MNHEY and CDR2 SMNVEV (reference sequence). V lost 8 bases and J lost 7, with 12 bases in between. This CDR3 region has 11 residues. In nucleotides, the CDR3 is TGTGCCAGCTTCGGGGGGCGGGAGCAGTACTTC. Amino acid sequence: CASFGGREQYF.

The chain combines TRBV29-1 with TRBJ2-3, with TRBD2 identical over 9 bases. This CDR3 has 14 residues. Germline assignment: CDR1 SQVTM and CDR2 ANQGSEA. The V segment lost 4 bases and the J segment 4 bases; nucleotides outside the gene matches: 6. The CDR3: CSVVGGGDADTQYF. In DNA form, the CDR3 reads TGCAGCGTTGTGGGCGGGGGGGACGCAGATACGCAGTATTTT.

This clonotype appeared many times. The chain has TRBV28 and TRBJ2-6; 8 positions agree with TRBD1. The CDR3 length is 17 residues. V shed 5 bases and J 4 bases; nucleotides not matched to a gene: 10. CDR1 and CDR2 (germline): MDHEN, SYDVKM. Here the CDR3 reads CASSPLQGAEGANVLTF. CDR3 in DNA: TGTGCCAGCAGTCCCTTGCAGGGGGCGGAAGGGGCCAACGTCCTGACTTTC.

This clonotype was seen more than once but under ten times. The CDR3 region has the DNA TGTGCCAGCAGAAGGGGACTTACCTACGAGCAGTACTTC. Its protein is CASRRGLTYEQYF. This sequence joins TRBV12-3 or TRBV12-4 and TRBJ2-7, with a weak D call TRBD2 (6 bases). The V and J ends lost 6 bases and 2 bases respectively, with 11 bases between them. This CDR3 comprises 13 residues.

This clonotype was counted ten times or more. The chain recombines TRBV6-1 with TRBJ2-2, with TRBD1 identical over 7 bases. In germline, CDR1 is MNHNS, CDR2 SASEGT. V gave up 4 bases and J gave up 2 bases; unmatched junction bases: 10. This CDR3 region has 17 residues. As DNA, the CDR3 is TGTGCCAGCAGTGCTTTCAGGACAGGAGGAAACACCGGGGAGCTGTTTTTT. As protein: CASSAFRTGGNTGELFF.

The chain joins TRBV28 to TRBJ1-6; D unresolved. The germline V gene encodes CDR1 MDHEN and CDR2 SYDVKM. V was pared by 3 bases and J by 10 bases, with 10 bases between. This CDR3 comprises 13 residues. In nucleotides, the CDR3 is TGTGCCAGCAGTTTTGGCGGTCAGTCACCCCTCCACTTT. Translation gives CASSFGGQSPLHF.

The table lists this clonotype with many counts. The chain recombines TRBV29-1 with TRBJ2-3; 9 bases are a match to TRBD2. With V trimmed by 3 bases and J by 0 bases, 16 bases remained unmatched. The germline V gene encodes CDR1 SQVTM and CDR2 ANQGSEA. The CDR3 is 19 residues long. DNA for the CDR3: TGCAGCGTTGACCTGTTTTGGGCTAGCGGGGCGACTAGCACAGATACGCAGTATTTT. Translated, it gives CSVDLFWASGATSTDTQYF.

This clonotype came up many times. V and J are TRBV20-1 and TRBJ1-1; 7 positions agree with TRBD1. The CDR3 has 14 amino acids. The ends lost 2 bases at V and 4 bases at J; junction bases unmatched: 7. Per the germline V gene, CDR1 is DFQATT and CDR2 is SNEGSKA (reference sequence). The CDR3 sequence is CSARLQGEGTEAFF. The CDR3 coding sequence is TGCAGTGCTAGACTCCAGGGGGAGGGCACTGAAGCTTTCTTT.

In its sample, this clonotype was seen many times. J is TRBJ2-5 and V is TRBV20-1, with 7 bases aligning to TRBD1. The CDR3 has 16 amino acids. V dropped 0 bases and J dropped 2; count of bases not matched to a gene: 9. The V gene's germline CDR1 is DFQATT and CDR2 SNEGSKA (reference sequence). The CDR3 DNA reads TGCAGTGCTAGAGATCTCCGGGACAGCAATCAAGAGACCCAGTACTTC. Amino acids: CSARDLRDSNQETQYF.

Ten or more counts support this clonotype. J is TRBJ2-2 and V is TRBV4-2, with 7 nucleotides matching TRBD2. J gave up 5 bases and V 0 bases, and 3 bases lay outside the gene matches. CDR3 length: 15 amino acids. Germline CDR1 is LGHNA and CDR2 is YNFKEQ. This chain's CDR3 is CASSQEGRETGELFF. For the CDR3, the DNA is TGTGCCAGCAGCCAAGAGGGGAGGGAAACCGGGGAGCTGTTTTTT.

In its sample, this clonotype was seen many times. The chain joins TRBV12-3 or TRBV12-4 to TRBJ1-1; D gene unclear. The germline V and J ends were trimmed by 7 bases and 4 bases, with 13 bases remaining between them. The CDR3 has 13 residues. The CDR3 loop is CASTLDRGTEAFF. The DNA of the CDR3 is TGTGCCAGCACCCTGGACCGGGGCACTGAAGCTTTCTTT.

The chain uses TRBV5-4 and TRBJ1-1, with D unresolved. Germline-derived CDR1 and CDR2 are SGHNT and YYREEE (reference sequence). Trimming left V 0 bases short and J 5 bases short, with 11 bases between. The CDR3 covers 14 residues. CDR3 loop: CASSLAPQTTEAFF. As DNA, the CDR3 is TGTGCCAGCAGCTTGGCCCCACAGACTACTGAAGCTTTCTTT. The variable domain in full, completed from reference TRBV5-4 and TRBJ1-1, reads ETGVTQSPTHLIKTRGQQVTLRCSSQSGHNTVSWYQQALGQGPQFIFQYYREEENGRGNFPPRFSGLQFPNYSSELNVNALELDDSALYLCASSLAPQTTEAFFGQGTRLTVV.

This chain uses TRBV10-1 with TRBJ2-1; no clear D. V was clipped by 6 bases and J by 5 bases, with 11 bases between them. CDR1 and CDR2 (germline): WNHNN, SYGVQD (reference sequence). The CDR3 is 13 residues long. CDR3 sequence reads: CASRPHINNEQFF. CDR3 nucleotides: TGCGCCAGCAGGCCGCACATTAACAATGAGCAGTTCTTC.

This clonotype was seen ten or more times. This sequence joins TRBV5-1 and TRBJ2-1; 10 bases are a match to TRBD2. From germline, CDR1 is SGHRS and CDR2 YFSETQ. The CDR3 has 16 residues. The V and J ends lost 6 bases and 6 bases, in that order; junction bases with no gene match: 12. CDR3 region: CASTPGWASGGNEQFF. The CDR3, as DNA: TGCGCCAGCACCCCCGGTTGGGCTAGCGGGGGCAATGAGCAGTTCTTC.

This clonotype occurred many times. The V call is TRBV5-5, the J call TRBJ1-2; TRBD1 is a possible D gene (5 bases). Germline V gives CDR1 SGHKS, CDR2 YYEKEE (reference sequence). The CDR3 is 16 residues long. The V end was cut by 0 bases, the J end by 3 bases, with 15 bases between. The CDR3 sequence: CASSLEGQGAYYGYTF. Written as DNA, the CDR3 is TGTGCCAGCAGCTTGGAGGGTCAGGGTGCCTACTATGGCTACACCTTC.

CDR3 protein: CASSQQTGLDTQYF. CDR3 bases: TGTGCCAGCAGCCAACAAACAGGGCTGGATACGCAGTATTTT. The chain employs TRBV3-1 and TRBJ2-3; tentatively, D is TRBD1 (6 bases). The CDR3 spans 14 residues. The V and J ends lost 2 bases and 6 bases respectively, with 12 bases between them. Germline CDR1 LGHDT, CDR2 YNNKEL (reference sequence).